The 9 T cell receptor beta chains listed next were all sequenced from one sample in a study of Ad26.COV2.S vaccination and SARS-CoV-2 variants (dated by TCRdb to the early 2020s). The treatment or condition label, as the study defines it: roughly 20 received Ad26.COV2.S at low or high dose, single or two shots; a few received placebo; per-sample allocation not given. Repertoires of vaccine and placebo recipients were sequenced from samples taken on day 63 after the first injection. The library relied on the immunoSEQ multiplex PCR assay. TCRdb carries this immuneACCESS record with in-frame sequences only. Its versions omit some clonotypes, under half of them owing to an unresolved V gene in the studies checked, with the rest unexplained. This sample lists hundreds of thousands of clones; 89% were detected once. Roughly 2.5% of the sample is held by the ten biggest clonotypes. Specimen: peripheral blood, collected in a trial of Ad26.COV2.S vaccine versus placebo. The receptors shown here come from a person aged 18 to 59 who received the Ad26.COV2.S COVID-19 vaccine or a placebo.

V usage is TRBV11-3 and J usage is TRBJ2-7, with D maybe TRBD1 (5 bases). Germline-derived CDR1 and CDR2 are SGHNT and YENEEA. Trimming cost V 4 bases and J 3 bases, with 16 bases left between them. The CDR3 extends over 15 amino acids. The CDR3 sequence: CASSYSRQRDYEQYV. The DNA for the CDR3 is TGTGCCAGCAGCTACTCGAGACAGAGAGACTACGAGCAGTACGTC.

The V call is TRBV4-3, the J call TRBJ1-2; 9 nucleotides match TRBD1. The germline CDR1 and CDR2 sequences are LGHNA and YSLEER. The junction had 6 bases not matched to a gene; V was cut back by 4 bases and J by 6 bases. This CDR3 comprises 14 residues. In nucleotides, the CDR3 is TGCGCCAGCAGCCGTACACAGGGGGCGGATGGCTACACCTTC. It encodes CASSRTQGADGYTF.

The chain is built from TRBV2 and TRBJ1-2; D is undetermined. The germline CDR1 and CDR2 sequences are SNHLY and FYNNEI. The CDR3 extends over 13 amino acids. The V end lost 6 bases, the J end lost 8 bases, and 16 bases lay between the germline ends. The CDR3 loop reads CASRENSQGGYTF. The DNA for the CDR3 is TGTGCCAGCAGGGAAAATTCGCAAGGGGGCTACACCTTC.

The chain uses TRBV30 and TRBJ1-5; D may be TRBD1 (6 bases). V shed 0 bases and J shed 6 bases, with 9 bases lying between them. This CDR3 comprises 13 residues. Germline V gives CDR1 GTSNPN, CDR2 SVGIG (reference sequence). The CDR3 protein is CAWSVTGSQPQHF. The CDR3 nucleotides read TGTGCCTGGAGTGTAACAGGGAGTCAGCCCCAGCATTTT.

This chain connects TRBV7-3 to TRBJ2-3, with 8 bases fitting TRBD1. V was pared by 5 bases and J by 0 bases, with 7 bases of the junction left unmatched. Germline V gene data show CDR1 as SGHTA and CDR2 as FQGTGA. CDR3 length: 16 residues. CDR3 in DNA: TGTGCCAGCAGCCCGACAGGGGATTCTAGCACAGATACGCAGTATTTT. It is translated as CASSPTGDSSTDTQYF.

The chain couples TRBV29-1 to TRBJ2-1; no definite D call. V was cut by 6 bases and J by 0 bases, with 12 bases left in between. CDR1 and CDR2 (germline): SQVTM, ANQGSEA. The CDR3 length is 14 residues. The CDR3 here is CSVQTYYSYNEQFF. The CDR3 region has the DNA TGCAGCGTCCAGACATACTACTCCTACAATGAGCAGTTCTTC.

The chain has TRBV5-1 and TRBJ1-4, with a possible D match to TRBD1 (5 bases). From germline, CDR1 is SGHRS and CDR2 YFSETQ. The CDR3 has 18 amino acids. Trimming stripped 4 bases from V and 0 bases from J, with 19 bases between. The CDR3 DNA follows: TGCGCCAGCAGCCCCGGGACGACTTCCTTTGCAACTAATGAAAAACTGTTTTTT. Protein: CASSPGTTSFATNEKLFF.

The rearrangement joins TRBV9 to TRBJ2-3; tentative D call: TRBD1 (5 bases). Per the germline V gene, CDR1 is SGDLS and CDR2 is YYNGEE. This CDR3 comprises 15 residues. V lost 0 bases, J lost 4 bases, and 12 bases lay in between. Written as DNA, the CDR3 is TGTGCCAGCAGCGTAGCTGGGGCCCAAGCAGATACGCAGTATTTT. Amino acid sequence: CASSVAGAQADTQYF.

The chain combines TRBV5-1 with TRBJ1-2, with no clear D. Germline CDR1 SGHRS, CDR2 YFSETQ. There are 13 residues in the CDR3. Between the trimmed V and J ends, which lost 2 bases and 9 bases, there was a span of 14 bases. DNA for the CDR3: TGCGCCAGCAGCTTCCCGCCGGAGAGTCGCTACACCTTC. It encodes CASSFPPESRYTF.